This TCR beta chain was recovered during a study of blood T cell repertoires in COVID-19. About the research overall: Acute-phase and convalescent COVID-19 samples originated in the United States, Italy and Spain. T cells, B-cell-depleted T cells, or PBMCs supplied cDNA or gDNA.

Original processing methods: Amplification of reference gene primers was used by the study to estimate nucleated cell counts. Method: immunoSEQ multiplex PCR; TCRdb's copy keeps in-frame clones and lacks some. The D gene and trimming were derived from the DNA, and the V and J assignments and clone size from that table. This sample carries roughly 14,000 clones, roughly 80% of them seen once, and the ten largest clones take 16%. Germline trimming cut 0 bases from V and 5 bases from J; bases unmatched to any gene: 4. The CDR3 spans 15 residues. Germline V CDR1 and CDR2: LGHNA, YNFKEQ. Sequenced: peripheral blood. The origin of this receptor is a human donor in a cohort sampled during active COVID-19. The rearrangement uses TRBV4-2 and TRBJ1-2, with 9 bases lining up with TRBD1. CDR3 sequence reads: CASSQEEGQGYGYTF. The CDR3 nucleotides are TGTGCCAGCAGCCAAGAAGAGGGACAGGGTTATGGCTACACCTTC.